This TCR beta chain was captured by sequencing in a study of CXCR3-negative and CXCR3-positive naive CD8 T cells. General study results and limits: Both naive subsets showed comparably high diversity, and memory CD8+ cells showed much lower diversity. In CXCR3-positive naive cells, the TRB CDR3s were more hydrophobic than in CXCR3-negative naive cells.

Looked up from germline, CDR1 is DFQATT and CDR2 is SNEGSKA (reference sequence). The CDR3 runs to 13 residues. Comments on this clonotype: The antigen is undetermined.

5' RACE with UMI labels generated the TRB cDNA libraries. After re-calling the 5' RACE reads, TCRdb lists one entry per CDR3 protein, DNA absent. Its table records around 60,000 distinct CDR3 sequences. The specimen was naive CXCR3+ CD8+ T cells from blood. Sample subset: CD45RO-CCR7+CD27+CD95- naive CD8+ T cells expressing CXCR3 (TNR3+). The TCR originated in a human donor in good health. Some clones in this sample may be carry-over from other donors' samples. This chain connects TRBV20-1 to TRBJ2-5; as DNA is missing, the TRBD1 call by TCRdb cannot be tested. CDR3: CSANTGRQETQYF.